The entry below gives a single T cell receptor (beta chain) sequence along with its context. V was pared by 0 bases and J by 6 bases, with 17 bases between. The CDR3 covers 17 residues. The data were taken from a study of T-cell memory formation after mild COVID-19. TCRdb reprocessed the 5' RACE reads with MiXCR, giving one entry per CDR3 protein. This table holds approximately 340,000 distinct CDR3 sequences, approximately 15% found once. The clonotype originates from a man younger than 35 who had mild COVID-19 (a few samples of this study predate the infection). Cell type and time point are not known. Sequencing used PBMCs or a T cell subset sorted from them (not recorded which). The chain combines TRBV12-3 or TRBV12-4 with TRBJ2-2; D is perhaps TRBD1 or TRBD2 (6 bases each). This CDR3 is CASSLAWGASYPGELFF. The CDR3 region has the DNA TGTGCCAGCAGTTTAGCGTGGGGGGCGTCTTATCCCGGGGAGCTGTTTTTT.